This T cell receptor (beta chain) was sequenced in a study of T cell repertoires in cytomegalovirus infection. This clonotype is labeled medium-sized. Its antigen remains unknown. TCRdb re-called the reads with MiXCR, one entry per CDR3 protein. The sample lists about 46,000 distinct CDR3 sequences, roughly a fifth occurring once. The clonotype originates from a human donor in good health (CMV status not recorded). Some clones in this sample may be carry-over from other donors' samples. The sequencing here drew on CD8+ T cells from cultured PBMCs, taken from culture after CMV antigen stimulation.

CDR3 loop: CSAPYGLGEQFF. CDR3 coding DNA: TGCAGTGCACCGTACGGCTTGGGTGAGCAGTTCTTC. The chain carries TRBV20-1 and TRBJ2-1; D not certain. V lost 6 bases to trimming and J lost 9 bases, with 15 bases between them. Germline CDR1 is DFQATT and CDR2 is SNEGSKA (reference sequence). This CDR3 region has 12 residues.